The 28 T cell receptor beta chains below were found in one sample sequenced in a study of shared clonotypes between healthy human individuals. In the naive CD8 group, cells lacked CD45RO and were positively selected for CCR7, so terminally differentiated effector memory CD45RA+ cells were left out. Only in-frame clones appear in the TCRdb table, and some are missing; sequencing was by immunoSEQ multiplex PCR. In the table there are approximately 600,000 clones, roughly 96% of which are singletons. The sequenced sample consisted of naive CD8+ T cells sorted from blood. The receptor set was obtained from a woman aged 25 to 39 in good health.

This chain joins TRBV5-6 and TRBJ2-1; a possible D gene is TRBD1 (6 bases). V lost 2 bases and J 16 bases, leaving 19 bases between the germline ends. The CDR3 is 13 residues long. Germline values: CDR1 SGHDT, CDR2 YYEEEE. CDR3 in DNA: TGTGCCAGCAGCTTAGGAGGACACCCAGGGGATTTCTTC. Its translation is CASSLGGHPGDFF.

This sequence joins TRBV4-1 and TRBJ2-7; 11 positions match TRBD2. Per germline, CDR1 MGHRA and CDR2 YSYEKL. The J segment lost 5 bases and the V segment lost 3 bases, leaving 15 bases of the junction unmatched. This CDR3 is built from 18 residues. CDR3 region: CASSQLGWIAGGSHEQYF. CDR3 in DNA: TGCGCCAGCAGCCAGCTTGGGTGGATAGCGGGAGGGTCCCACGAGCAGTACTTC.

The chain links TRBV11-2 to TRBJ1-2; D is undetermined. CDR3 length: 13 residues. The V gene's germline CDR1 is SGHAT and CDR2 FQNNGV. Trimming pared 3 bases from V and 4 bases from J, leaving 9 bases between. In DNA form, the CDR3 reads TGTGCCAGCAGCTTCGGGCTGGGCTATGGCTACACCTTC. It encodes CASSFGLGYGYTF.

This chain connects TRBV28 to TRBJ2-4, with D perhaps TRBD1 or TRBD2 (5 bases each). Per germline, CDR1 MDHEN and CDR2 SYDVKM. Trimming pared 4 bases from V and 0 bases from J, leaving 7 bases between. The CDR3 spans 14 residues. The CDR3 protein is CASSYGTAKNIQYF. The CDR3 DNA follows: TGTGCCAGCAGTTACGGGACAGCCAAAAACATTCAGTACTTC.

This chain links TRBV28 with TRBJ2-3; D might be TRBD1 (5 bases). V lost 1 base, J lost 0 bases, and 8 bases lay in between. There are 15 residues in the CDR3. Per the germline V gene, CDR1 is MDHEN and CDR2 is SYDVKM. CDR3 in DNA: TGTGCCAGCAGTTTATATGACAGTAGCACAGATACGCAGTATTTT. Translating it yields CASSLYDSSTDTQYF.

The chain links TRBV5-8 to TRBJ2-2, with D perhaps TRBD2 (6 bases). CDR1 and CDR2 from the germline V gene are SGHTS and YDEGEE. The V end was cut by 1 base, the J end by 0 bases, with 7 bases between. The CDR3 extends over 15 amino acids. The CDR3 protein is CASSLPSANTGELFF. The CDR3 nucleotides are TGTGCCAGCAGCTTGCCTAGCGCGAACACCGGGGAGCTGTTTTTT.

The gene calls are TRBV2 and TRBJ1-5, with no clear D. Germline-derived CDR1 and CDR2 are SNHLY and FYNNEI. The CDR3 totals 14 residues. The V gene lost 5 bases and the J gene lost 7 bases, with 15 bases spanning the gap. This CDR3 reads CASSPEEFWQPQHF. CDR3 DNA sequence: TGTGCCAGCAGTCCGGAGGAATTCTGGCAGCCCCAGCATTTT.

This chain connects TRBV27 to TRBJ1-5; 7 bases fit TRBD1. Germline-derived CDR1 and CDR2 are MNHEY and SMNVEV (reference sequence). The CDR3 runs 15 residues. Trimming removed 7 bases from V and 0 bases from J; junction bases left unmatched: 6. The CDR3 nucleotides are TGTGCCAGCAAACAGGGGCCTTATAGCAATCAGCCCCAGCATTTT. The encoded protein is CASKQGPYSNQPQHF.

V usage is TRBV19 and J usage is TRBJ2-2; D not certain. Germline V CDR1 and CDR2: LNHDA, SQIVND (reference sequence). This CDR3 is 14 amino acids long. The germline V and J ends were trimmed by 7 bases and 5 bases, with 14 bases remaining between them. CDR3 sequence reads: CASTPAQDTGELFF. CDR3 nucleotide sequence: TGTGCCAGTACCCCAGCCCAGGATACCGGGGAGCTGTTTTTT.

The chain employs TRBV10-2 and TRBJ2-7; 9 bases are shared with TRBD2. This CDR3 spans 13 amino acids. CDR1 is WSHSY, CDR2 SAAADI, per germline. Trimming cost V 6 bases and J 6 bases; bases outside gene matches: 6. The CDR3 spells CASSRGRAAEQYF. As DNA, the CDR3 is TGCGCCAGCAGCCGCGGGAGGGCCGCCGAGCAGTACTTC.

J is TRBJ2-7 and V is TRBV19; D gene unclear. The V gene lost 1 base and the J gene lost 1 base, with 8 bases spanning the gap. Germline V gene data show CDR1 as LNHDA and CDR2 as SQIVND (reference sequence). The CDR3 runs 14 residues. The CDR3 coding sequence is TGTGCCAGTAGTATAGTCAAGGGATCCTACGAGCAGTACTTC. Protein: CASSIVKGSYEQYF.

The chain's CDR3 is CASLIPSGTRRGELFF. For the CDR3, the DNA is TGTGCCAGCCTTATTCCGTCAGGGACCCGACGCGGGGAGCTGTTTTTT. The chain couples TRBV6-6 to TRBJ2-2; perhaps D is TRBD1 or TRBD2 (5 bases each). Germline CDR1 is MNHNY and CDR2 is SVGAGI (reference sequence). V lost 8 bases to trimming and J lost 7 bases, with 23 bases between them. This CDR3 is built from 16 residues.

The chain carries TRBV2 and TRBJ1-1, with 7 bases aligning to TRBD1. Germline lookup yields CDR1 SNHLY and CDR2 FYNNEI. The CDR3 length is 13 residues. The junction had 9 bases not matched to a gene; V was cut back by 9 bases and J by 5 bases. The CDR3 spells CARNRGQRTEAFF. In nucleotides, the CDR3 is TGTGCCAGGAACAGGGGCCAACGGACTGAAGCTTTCTTT.

V gene TRBV6-5 combines with J gene TRBJ1-2, with 10 positions matching TRBD1. Trimming at V came to 7 bases and at J to 4 bases, leaving 9 bases not matched to a gene. Germline CDR1 is MNHEY and CDR2 is SVGAGI. There are 15 residues in the CDR3. The CDR3 spells CASTPRQGASYGYTF. DNA for the CDR3: TGTGCCAGCACCCCCAGACAGGGGGCAAGCTATGGCTACACCTTC.

V is TRBV27 and J is TRBJ2-7, with TRBD2 matching over 8 bases. Trimming removed 3 bases from V and 5 bases from J; junction bases left unmatched: 9. This CDR3 comprises 15 residues. The germline gives CDR1 MNHEY, CDR2 SMNVEV (reference sequence). CDR3: CASSFGGGGSHEQYF. Here the CDR3 DNA reads TGTGCCAGCAGTTTCGGGGGGGGAGGGAGCCACGAGCAGTACTTC.

The V call is TRBV4-1, the J call TRBJ2-5, with a tentative D call TRBD2 (6 bases). V dropped 2 bases and J dropped 4 bases, with 14 bases sitting between them. The CDR3 runs to 15 residues. The germline V gene has CDR1 MGHRA and CDR2 YSYEKL. The CDR3 DNA reads as TGCGCCAGCAGCCAATTTCTAGCGCTAATAGAGACCCAGTACTTC. Amino acids: CASSQFLALIETQYF.

The V call is TRBV7-9, the J call TRBJ2-7; D ambiguous. Germline V CDR1 and CDR2: SEHNR, FQNEAQ (reference sequence). This CDR3 region has 14 residues. With 1 base removed from V and 6 bases from J, the gap between germline ends came to 13 bases. CDR3 in DNA: TGTGCCAGCAGCTTAGGGGCCCCGAATAGCGAGCAGTACTTC. The encoded protein is CASSLGAPNSEQYF.

The gene calls are TRBV5-6 and TRBJ2-1; D possibly matches TRBD1 or TRBD2 (6 bases each). Germline CDR1 and CDR2: SGHDT and YYEEEE. The V end was cut by 0 bases, the J end by 2 bases, with 12 bases between. The CDR3 runs 16 residues. The CDR3 loop reads CASSLGSRGAYNEQFF. Written as DNA, the CDR3 is TGTGCCAGCAGCTTGGGAAGTAGGGGGGCCTACAATGAGCAGTTCTTC.

The chain links TRBV6-5 to TRBJ2-1, with D possibly TRBD2 on 5 matching bases. Trimming pared 5 bases from V and 3 bases from J, leaving 14 bases between. CDR1 and CDR2 from the germline V gene are MNHEY and SVGAGI. This CDR3 spans 15 amino acids. CDR3 loop: CASSLSGDFYNEQFF. The CDR3 DNA reads TGTGCCAGCAGTCTGAGCGGAGACTTCTACAATGAGCAGTTCTTC.

V is TRBV28 and J is TRBJ2-7; the match to TRBD1 covers 7 bases. The V gene's germline CDR1 is MDHEN and CDR2 SYDVKM. The V and J ends lost 3 bases and 1 base, in that order; junction bases with no gene match: 3. This CDR3 has 14 amino acids. The CDR3 region has the DNA TGTGCCAGCAGTTTTTGGGGACAGTCCTACGAGCAGTACTTC. It is translated as CASSFWGQSYEQYF.

The V call is TRBV19, the J call TRBJ2-3; TRBD2 agrees at 10 bases. From germline, CDR1 is LNHDA and CDR2 SQIVND (reference sequence). There are 18 residues in the CDR3. Trimming took 5 bases from V and 2 from J; bases not matched to a gene: 13. The CDR3 sequence: CASSDLTGLADSTDTQYF. CDR3 coding DNA: TGTGCCAGTAGTGATTTGACAGGACTAGCGGACTCCACAGATACGCAGTATTTT.

The J gene is TRBJ2-2, the V gene TRBV13; no definite D call. Trimming stripped 1 base from V and 5 bases from J, with 11 bases between. Per the germline V gene, CDR1 is PRHDT and CDR2 is FYEKMQ (reference sequence). The CDR3 length is 15 residues. The chain's CDR3 is CASSLEGVGTGELFF. Here the CDR3 DNA reads TGTGCCAGCAGCTTAGAGGGCGTCGGTACCGGGGAGCTGTTTTTT.

The gene calls are TRBV5-5 and TRBJ1-2; D not certain. The V gene's germline CDR1 is SGHKS and CDR2 YYEKEE (reference sequence). The CDR3 is 15 residues long. Trimming took off 3 bases at V and 4 bases at J, with 16 bases between the two ends. CDR3 residues: CASSWAGQEAYGYTF. Written as DNA, the CDR3 is TGTGCCAGCAGCTGGGCCGGGCAGGAGGCCTATGGCTACACCTTC.

About this clone: Other DNA sequences from this sample encode an identical CDR3 as well. The chain couples TRBV27 to TRBJ1-5; D not resolved. The CDR3 runs 15 residues. From germline, CDR1 is MNHEY and CDR2 SMNVEV (reference sequence). Deletions cut 0 bases from V and 1 base from J, with 7 bases between. The CDR3 region has the DNA TGTGCCAGCAGTTTATCGAGAGGGAGCAATCAGCCCCAGCATTTT. Protein product: CASSLSRGSNQPQHF.

The chain joins TRBV15 to TRBJ2-1, with 7 bases fitting TRBD2. V lost 5 bases and J lost 8; bases outside the gene matches: 9. The CDR3 has 14 residues. The germline gives CDR1 LNHNV, CDR2 YYDKDF (reference sequence). CDR3 in amino acids: CATSPGGERDEQFF. CDR3 sequence (DNA): TGTGCCACCAGCCCGGGGGGAGAGAGGGATGAGCAGTTCTTC. The full variable domain, its missing parts supplied by reference TRBV15 and TRBJ2-1, is DAMVIQNPRYQVTQFGKPVTLSCSQTLNHNVMYWYQQKSSQAPKLLFHYYDKDFNNEADTPDNFQSRRPNTSFCFLDIRSPGLGDTAMYLCATSPGGERDEQFFGPGTRLTVL.

The chain has TRBV5-1 and TRBJ1-2; no firm D call. This CDR3 has 13 amino acids. V was trimmed by 4 bases and J by 4 bases, leaving 11 bases between them. Per the germline V gene, CDR1 is SGHRS and CDR2 is YFSETQ. The CDR3 reads CASSLTELYGYTF. The CDR3 DNA reads as TGCGCCAGCAGCCTAACAGAACTCTATGGCTACACCTTC.

The chain carries TRBV25-1 and TRBJ2-1; 7 bases map to TRBD2. Germline V gives CDR1 MGHDK, CDR2 SYGVNS. This CDR3 has 16 amino acids. With 4 bases clipped from V and 7 bases from J, the junction kept 13 bases outside the gene matches. The CDR3 here is CASSVPSGASVNEQFF. For the CDR3, the DNA is TGTGCCAGCAGTGTTCCTAGCGGAGCTAGCGTGAATGAGCAGTTCTTC.

As to this clone: At one end the junction does not follow the germline gene, possibly because of a read error. The sample carries other DNA sequences with the same CDR3. The rearrangement uses TRBV5-6 and TRBJ2-7; a possible D gene is TRBD2 (5 bases). The V gene's germline CDR1 is SGHDT and CDR2 YYEEEE. The CDR3 covers 13 residues. The CDR3 coding sequence is TGTGCCAGCAGTTTGGGGAGCTCCTACGAGCAGTACTTC. It specifies CASSLGSSYEQYF.